This is a list of T cell receptor beta chains from one sample in a study of blood T cell repertoires in COVID-19. Clones were sequenced by immunoSEQ multiplex PCR, and TCRdb holds only the in-frame ones, with some missing. The data hold fewer than 90,000 clones, with around 85% observed a single time. Sequencing was carried out using peripheral blood. These receptors originate from a man at least 80 years old in a cohort sampled during active COVID-19. Both conserved end residues are part of each CDR3. A D gene is named only where the DNA matches it firmly. Where a row states a size, it is once, few, many or the class of an expanded clone; other rows omit it.

d_call: NA
v_call: TRBV7-9
clone_size: NA
j_call: TRBJ2-5
cdr3_nt: TGTGCCAGCAGCTTAGACTTGAGAGAGACCCAGTACTTC
cdr3_aa: CASSLDLRETQYF

d_call: NA
v_call: TRBV5-5
clone_size: NA
j_call: TRBJ1-1
cdr3_nt: TGTGCCAGCAGCTTGGAGGGGCACACTGAAGCTTTCTTT
cdr3_aa: CASSLEGHTEAFF

d_call: NA
v_call: TRBV10-1
clone_size: NA
j_call: TRBJ1-6
cdr3_nt: TGCGCCAGCAGTGAGTCAGCAGGGGCAGGTAGTTCACCCCTCCACTTT
cdr3_aa: CASSESAGAGSSPLHF

d_call: NA
v_call: TRBV3-1/TRBV3-2
clone_size: NA
j_call: TRBJ1-3
cdr3_nt: TGTGCCAGCAGCCAAGACCTGAGCTCTGGAAACACCATATATTTT
cdr3_aa: CASSQDLSSGNTIYF

d_call: TRBD1
v_call: TRBV6-5
clone_size: NA
j_call: TRBJ1-2
cdr3_nt: TGTGCCAGCTACACTACAGGGGGCGGCTATGGCTACACCTTC
cdr3_aa: CASYTTGGGYGYTF

d_call: NA
v_call: TRBV2
clone_size: NA
j_call: TRBJ1-1
cdr3_nt: TGTGCCAGCAGCCGCGGGGCGGAGGCCACTGAAGCTTTCTTT
cdr3_aa: CASSRGAEATEAFF

d_call: NA
v_call: TRBV12-3/TRBV12-4
clone_size: NA
j_call: TRBJ2-5
cdr3_nt: TGTGCCAGCAGTCCCGACAGAGAGGAGACCCAGTACTTC
cdr3_aa: CASSPDREETQYF

d_call: NA
v_call: TRBV3-1/TRBV3-2
clone_size: few
j_call: TRBJ1-2
cdr3_nt: TGTGCCAGCAGCCAAGAAGTCGGTCTTCATGGCTACACCTTC
cdr3_aa: CASSQEVGLHGYTF

d_call: TRBD2
v_call: TRBV9
clone_size: NA
j_call: TRBJ2-6
cdr3_nt: TGTGCCAGCGGATATAAGCGGGGAGATTACTCTGGGGCCAACGTCCTGACTTTC
cdr3_aa: CASGYKRGDYSGANVLTF

d_call: TRBD1
v_call: TRBV28
clone_size: NA
j_call: TRBJ1-1
cdr3_nt: TGTGCCAGCAGTTTCGACAGGGAGACTGAAGCTTTCTTT
cdr3_aa: CASSFDRETEAFF

d_call: TRBD1
v_call: TRBV19
clone_size: NA
j_call: TRBJ1-4
cdr3_nt: TGTGCCAGTAGTAAGGGACAGGGGTTAATAACAACTAATGAAAAACTGTTTTTT
cdr3_aa: CASSKGQGLITTNEKLFF

d_call: TRBD1
v_call: TRBV5-1
clone_size: NA
j_call: TRBJ1-5
cdr3_nt: TGCGCCAGCAGCTCCGGGACAGGGGACGGGAGGCCCCAGCATTTT
cdr3_aa: CASSSGTGDGRPQHF

d_call: NA
v_call: TRBV21-1
clone_size: NA
j_call: TRBJ2-1
cdr3_nt: TGTGCCAGCCATGGGACAGGGGGCTCATCCTACAATGAGCAGTTCTTC
cdr3_aa: CASHGTGGSSYNEQFF

d_call: NA
v_call: TRBV7-2
clone_size: NA
j_call: TRBJ2-7
cdr3_nt: TGTGCCAGCAGCTTAGGGGGGGTTTACGAGCAGTACTTC
cdr3_aa: CASSLGGVYEQYF

d_call: TRBD1
v_call: TRBV2
clone_size: NA
j_call: TRBJ1-2
cdr3_nt: TGTGCCAGCAGCGCCATAAACCAGGGGGCTGATGGCTACACCTTC
cdr3_aa: CASSAINQGADGYTF

d_call: NA
v_call: TRBV5-1
clone_size: NA
j_call: TRBJ1-2
cdr3_nt: TGCGCCAGCAGCTCCTACCGGGAACCTAACTATGGCTACACCTTC
cdr3_aa: CASSSYREPNYGYTF

d_call: NA
v_call: TRBV6-2/TRBV6-3
clone_size: NA
j_call: TRBJ1-5
cdr3_nt: TGTGCCAGCAGTTACAGCATTAGCAATCAGCCCCAGCATTTT
cdr3_aa: CASSYSISNQPQHF

d_call: TRBD1
v_call: TRBV7-6
clone_size: NA
j_call: TRBJ1-1
cdr3_nt: TGTGCCAGCAGCGCGGGGACAGGGGGCAGGACTGAAGCTTTCTTT
cdr3_aa: CASSAGTGGRTEAFF

d_call: TRBD2
v_call: TRBV2
clone_size: NA
j_call: TRBJ2-1
cdr3_nt: TGTGCCAGCAGTGAAGCGCTTCGGCGGGGGGGCCTCAATTTCTTC
cdr3_aa: CASSEALRRGGLNFF

d_call: NA
v_call: TRBV6-1
clone_size: NA
j_call: TRBJ2-3
cdr3_nt: TGTGCCAGCAGTGATGAGGGTCCAGATACGCAGTATTTT
cdr3_aa: CASSDEGPDTQYF

d_call: TRBD1
v_call: TRBV11-3
clone_size: NA
j_call: TRBJ1-1
cdr3_nt: TGTGCCAGCAGCCCCGGACAGGGTGGAGTGAACACTGAAGCTTTCTTT
cdr3_aa: CASSPGQGGVNTEAFF

d_call: NA
v_call: TRBV4-3
clone_size: NA
j_call: TRBJ2-1
cdr3_nt: TGCGCCAGCAGCCAAATGGGAGACGGTTACAATGAGCAGTTCTTC
cdr3_aa: CASSQMGDGYNEQFF

d_call: NA
v_call: TRBV5-1
clone_size: NA
j_call: TRBJ1-1
cdr3_nt: TGCGCCAGCAGCCGTCACGGGGAGAACACTGAAGCTTTCTTT
cdr3_aa: CASSRHGENTEAFF

d_call: TRBD1
v_call: TRBV2
clone_size: NA
j_call: TRBJ1-2
cdr3_nt: TGTGCCACTAAAGTTCGACAGGGCGGAAACTATGGCTACACCTTC
cdr3_aa: CATKVRQGGNYGYTF

d_call: NA
v_call: TRBV24-1
clone_size: NA
j_call: TRBJ2-2
cdr3_nt: TGTGCCACCAGTGATCCAGAGCGGAACACCGGGGAGCTGTTTTTT
cdr3_aa: CATSDPERNTGELFF

d_call: NA
v_call: TRBV5-1
clone_size: NA
j_call: TRBJ2-3
cdr3_nt: TGCGCCAGCAGCTTGGTTGCAGGGTCTATAGATACGCAGTATTTT
cdr3_aa: CASSLVAGSIDTQYF

d_call: NA
v_call: TRBV5-1
clone_size: NA
j_call: TRBJ2-2
cdr3_nt: TGCGCCAGCAGCTTACGTCCACGAGGATTGAACACCGGGGAGCTGTTTTTT
cdr3_aa: CASSLRPRGLNTGELFF

d_call: NA
v_call: TRBV5-4
clone_size: NA
j_call: TRBJ1-4
cdr3_nt: TGTGCCAGCCGCCGTGGCAGAAATGAAAAACTGTTTTTT
cdr3_aa: CASRRGRNEKLFF

d_call: TRBD1
v_call: TRBV2
clone_size: NA
j_call: TRBJ1-2
cdr3_nt: TGTGCCAGCAGTAGGACAGGGCTTAACTATGGCTACACCTTC
cdr3_aa: CASSRTGLNYGYTF

d_call: TRBD1
v_call: TRBV4-2
clone_size: NA
j_call: TRBJ1-5
cdr3_nt: TGTGCCAGCAGCCAAAATACCGGGACAGGTATAAAGCCCCAGCATTTT
cdr3_aa: CASSQNTGTGIKPQHF

d_call: NA
v_call: TRBV21-1
clone_size: NA
j_call: TRBJ2-5
cdr3_nt: TGTGCCAGCAGCGGATTAGGAACTAAAGAGACCCAGTACTTC
cdr3_aa: CASSGLGTKETQYF

d_call: TRBD1
v_call: TRBV3-1/TRBV3-2
clone_size: NA
j_call: TRBJ1-2
cdr3_nt: TGTGCCAGCAGCCAAACCGGGACAGGGGACTATGGCTACACCTTC
cdr3_aa: CASSQTGTGDYGYTF

d_call: TRBD1
v_call: TRBV7-8
clone_size: NA
j_call: TRBJ1-4
cdr3_nt: TGTGCCAGCAGCTCCGGGACAGCACTGTTTTTT
cdr3_aa: CASSSGTALFF

d_call: NA
v_call: TRBV5-1
clone_size: NA
j_call: TRBJ1-4
cdr3_nt: TGCGCCAGCAGCTTGGAATCTAAGGGACATCGGGAAAAACTGTTTTTT
cdr3_aa: CASSLESKGHREKLFF

d_call: NA
v_call: TRBV21-1
clone_size: NA
j_call: TRBJ1-3
cdr3_nt: TGTGCCAGCAGCAAATATGGGACAGTCTCTGGAAACACCATATATTTT
cdr3_aa: CASSKYGTVSGNTIYF

d_call: TRBD1
v_call: TRBV7-2
clone_size: NA
j_call: TRBJ1-5
cdr3_nt: TGTGCCAGCAGCTTCAAGACAGGGGTCAATCAGCCCCAGCATTTT
cdr3_aa: CASSFKTGVNQPQHF

d_call: TRBD1
v_call: TRBV6-5
clone_size: NA
j_call: TRBJ2-3
cdr3_nt: TGTGCCAGCAGCGGACAGGGGAGAGATACGCAGTATTTT
cdr3_aa: CASSGQGRDTQYF

d_call: TRBD2
v_call: TRBV5-6
clone_size: once
j_call: TRBJ2-2
cdr3_nt: TGTGCCAGCTGGAATCTAGCGGGGGGTTACACCGGGGAGCTGTTTTTT
cdr3_aa: CASWNLAGGYTGELFF

d_call: TRBD2
v_call: TRBV15
clone_size: NA
j_call: TRBJ2-3
cdr3_nt: TGTGCCACCAGCAATCGCGGGGGTGGCACAGATACGCAGTATTTT
cdr3_aa: CATSNRGGGTDTQYF

d_call: TRBD1
v_call: TRBV6-1
clone_size: NA
j_call: TRBJ1-6
cdr3_nt: TGTGCCAGCAGTGAAGCGTGGACAGGCACGGTAGTTAATTCACCCCTCCACTTT
cdr3_aa: CASSEAWTGTVVNSPLHF

d_call: TRBD2
v_call: TRBV24-1
clone_size: NA
j_call: TRBJ2-2
cdr3_nt: TGTGCCACCAGTGACCCCGGGACTAGCGGGGGGGCGTGGACCGGGGAGCTGTTTTTT
cdr3_aa: CATSDPGTSGGAWTGELFF

d_call: NA
v_call: TRBV6-5
clone_size: NA
j_call: TRBJ1-1
cdr3_nt: TGTGCCAGCAGTTACCGACTGCCTAAGAACACTGAAGCTTTCTTT
cdr3_aa: CASSYRLPKNTEAFF

d_call: TRBD2
v_call: TRBV2
clone_size: few
j_call: TRBJ2-1
cdr3_nt: TGTGCCAGCAGTGAAGCGGGGACTAGCCCCCCACATGAGCAGTTCTTC
cdr3_aa: CASSEAGTSPPHEQFF

d_call: NA
v_call: TRBV5-6
clone_size: NA
j_call: TRBJ1-1
cdr3_nt: TGTGCCAGCAGCCCTACAGGGTTGGACACTGAAGCTTTCTTT
cdr3_aa: CASSPTGLDTEAFF

d_call: NA
v_call: TRBV5-4
clone_size: NA
j_call: TRBJ2-5
cdr3_nt: TGTGCCAGCAGCCCGTCAGGAACGCCAAAGGAGACCCAGTACTTC
cdr3_aa: CASSPSGTPKETQYF